Below, 19 T cell receptor beta chains from the same sample are listed, as sequenced in a study of cytomegalovirus exposure and HLA in healthy donors. PCR primers comprised 60 Vbeta and 13 Jbeta primers. The table came from immunoSEQ multiplex PCR; TCRdb's copy has only in-frame clones and leaves some out. The sample lists around 100,000 clones; 74% were seen once. Material for sequencing was PBMCs. The receptor source for this set is a man aged 50-59 years in good health and CMV-seropositive.

The chain couples TRBV4-2 to TRBJ1-1; TRBD1 matches 7 bases. After removal of 5 bases from V and 10 bases from J, the junction contained 13 bases not matched to a gene. This CDR3 region has 14 residues. The germline gives CDR1 LGHNA, CDR2 YNFKEQ. This CDR3 reads CASSLNTGVLAAFF. The CDR3 DNA sequence: TGTGCCAGCAGCTTGAACACAGGGGTTCTTGCAGCTTTCTTT.

The chain uses TRBV29-1 and TRBJ1-1, with TRBD1 as a possible D gene (5 bases). The V end was cut by 7 bases, the J end by 4 bases, with 13 bases between. CDR1 SQVTM and CDR2 ANQGSEA come from the germline V gene. This CDR3 comprises 12 residues. In DNA, the CDR3 is TGCAGCGCTAACAGGATGGCCACTGAAGCTTTCTTT. As protein: CSANRMATEAFF.

A few counts support this clone. The chain couples TRBV5-1 to TRBJ2-3; 7 bases map to TRBD2. Germline trimming cut 7 bases from V and 6 bases from J; bases unmatched to any gene: 5. The germline V gene encodes CDR1 SGHRS and CDR2 YFSETQ. The length of the CDR3 is 12 residues. The CDR3 DNA follows: TGCGCCAGCGGACTAGGGGCTGATACGCAGTATTTT. Its protein is CASGLGADTQYF. The variable domain in full, with the rest retrieved from reference TRBV5-1 and TRBJ2-3, is KAGVTQTPRYLIKTRGQQVTLSCSPISGHRSVSWYQQTPGQGLQFLFEYFSETQRNKGNFPGRFSGRQFSNSRSEMNVSTLELGDSALYLCASGLGADTQYFGPGTRLTVL.

The rearrangement joins TRBV2 to TRBJ1-4; TRBD1 matches at 8 bases. The germline V gene has CDR1 SNHLY and CDR2 FYNNEI. The CDR3 runs to 14 residues. The V and J ends lost 4 bases and 7 bases, in that order; junction bases with no gene match: 5. CDR3 nucleotide sequence: TGTGCCAGCAGTGGTTCGCAGGGGGCTGAAAAACTGTTTTTT. Translation gives CASSGSQGAEKLFF.

This clone was observed a few times. The rearrangement links TRBV15 to TRBJ2-1, with D perhaps matching TRBD2 (7 bases). CDR1 and CDR2 from the germline V gene are LNHNV and YYDKDF (reference sequence). V lost 0 bases and J lost 0, with 15 bases in between. CDR3 length: 18 residues. This CDR3 reads CATSRDRSGGSSYNEQFF. The CDR3 DNA follows: TGTGCCACCAGCAGAGATCGTTCGGGGGGCAGCTCCTACAATGAGCAGTTCTTC.

V gene TRBV6-5 combines with J gene TRBJ1-4; D is unresolved. Trimming removed 4 bases from V and 12 bases from J, with 12 bases in between. This CDR3 is 12 amino acids long. Per germline, CDR1 MNHEY and CDR2 SVGAGI. The CDR3 DNA is TGTGCCAGCAGTTCTTCAGCGGCGGAACTGTTTTTT. This codes for CASSSSAAELFF.

This chain joins TRBV30 and TRBJ2-7; D call uncertain. The CDR3 has 13 residues. Between the trimmed V and J ends, which lost 4 bases and 3 bases, there was a span of 13 bases. CDR1 is GTSNPN, CDR2 SVGIG, per germline (reference sequence). The CDR3 is CAWTRAQIYEQYF. The CDR3, as DNA: TGTGCCTGGACCCGAGCACAGATCTACGAGCAGTACTTC.

This clone occurred a few times. The V and J genes are TRBV2 and TRBJ2-7; the match to TRBD1 covers 12 bases. Germline assignment: CDR1 SNHLY and CDR2 FYNNEI. This CDR3 is built from 16 residues. After removal of 6 bases from V and 3 bases from J, the junction contained 9 bases not matched to a gene. The CDR3 loop is CASSKGTGGEFYEQYF. The CDR3 nucleotides read TGTGCCAGCAGCAAAGGGACAGGGGGCGAATTCTACGAGCAGTACTTC.

The rearrangement joins TRBV9 to TRBJ2-5; D is perhaps TRBD2 (6 bases). The closer fit of TRBJ2-7 to the DNA end suggests the J call may be wrong. Germline assignment: CDR1 SGDLS and CDR2 YYNGEE. CDR3 size: 13 residues. The CDR3, as DNA: TGTGCCAGCAGCAGAGGGACTTCTAGCGAGCAGTACTTC. It translates to CASSRGTSSEQYF.

This clone was seen once. J is TRBJ2-7 and V is TRBV6-6; D perhaps matches TRBD2 (6 bases). The CDR3 is made up of 15 amino acids. The germline CDR1 and CDR2 sequences are MNHNY and SVGAGI (reference sequence). Trimming took off 7 bases at V and 3 bases at J, with 19 bases between the two ends. In nucleotides, the CDR3 is TGTGCCAGCACCATAAGCCGGGACTCCGACTACGAGCAGTACTTC. Translated: CASTISRDSDYEQYF.

The CDR3 loop is CASSELSGNYNEQFF. The CDR3 coding sequence is TGTGCCAGCAGTGAATTGAGCGGTAACTACAATGAGCAGTTCTTC. The chain combines TRBV6-1 with TRBJ2-1, with a possible D match to TRBD2 (5 bases). The ends were cut back, 2 bases at V and 3 bases at J, with 11 bases in the middle. The CDR3 extends over 15 amino acids. CDR1 and CDR2 (germline): MNHNS, SASEGT.

This chain links TRBV5-1 with TRBJ1-4; 7 bases line up with TRBD1. J gave up 8 bases and V 4 bases, and 8 bases lay outside the gene matches. The germline gives CDR1 SGHRS, CDR2 YFSETQ. The CDR3 runs 14 residues. In nucleotides, the CDR3 is TGCGCCAGCAGCCCGGGACAGAGAGGAGAAAAACTGTTTTTT. It is translated as CASSPGQRGEKLFF.

The chain recombines TRBV4-1 with TRBJ1-2, with D maybe TRBD1 (6 bases). From germline, CDR1 is MGHRA and CDR2 YSYEKL. The CDR3 runs 16 residues. The V end was cut by 0 bases, the J end by 8 bases, with 19 bases between. The CDR3 sequence: CASSQDHLGGARGYTF. The CDR3 coding sequence is TGCGCCAGCAGCCAAGACCACTTGGGGGGGGCGCGAGGCTACACCTTC.

CDR3 amino acids: CASSPGRGTPNYGYTF. The CDR3 DNA reads TGTGCCAGCAGCCCAGGGAGGGGAACCCCTAACTATGGCTACACCTTC. This chain connects TRBV7-6 to TRBJ1-2; possible D gene TRBD1, 5 bases. Looked up from germline, CDR1 is SGHVS and CDR2 is FNYEAQ. The CDR3 length is 16 residues. The V end lost 5 bases, the J end lost 0 bases, and 16 bases lay between the germline ends.

The chain employs TRBV2 and TRBJ1-1; the match to TRBD1 covers 7 bases. V shed 7 bases, J shed 4 bases, and the junction held 3 bases outside the gene matches. Germline CDR1 and CDR2: SNHLY and FYNNEI. This CDR3 spans 12 amino acids. CDR3 residues: CASKGARTEAFF. The CDR3 region has the DNA TGTGCCAGCAAGGGGGCTCGCACTGAAGCTTTCTTT. The full variable domain, with the rest looked up from reference TRBV2 and TRBJ1-1, is EPEVTQTPSHQVTQMGQEVILRCVPISNHLYFYWYRQILGQKVEFLVSFYNNEISEKSEIFDDQFSVERPDGSNFTLKIRSTKLEDSAMYFCASKGARTEAFFGQGTRLTVV.

J is TRBJ2-5 and V is TRBV29-1; no clear D. Per the germline V gene, CDR1 is SQVTM and CDR2 is ANQGSEA. The ends were cut back, 4 bases at V and 0 bases at J, with 6 bases in the middle. This CDR3 region has 12 residues. Here the CDR3 reads CSVVSDQETQYF. CDR3 DNA: TGCAGCGTTGTCTCAGACCAAGAGACCCAGTACTTC.

V is TRBV5-1 and J is TRBJ2-7; 12 bases match TRBD2. V trimming: 1 base; J trimming: 6 bases; junction bases outside the gene matches: 5. In germline, CDR1 is SGHRS, CDR2 YFSETQ. The CDR3 is 15 residues long. CDR3 nucleotides: TGCGCCAGCAGCTTGTCGACTAGCGGGGGAGCCGAGCAGTACTTC. This encodes CASSLSTSGGAEQYF.

V usage is TRBV28 and J usage is TRBJ1-5; 9 positions match TRBD1. From germline, CDR1 is MDHEN and CDR2 SYDVKM. The J segment lost 1 base and the V segment lost 6 bases, leaving 4 bases of the junction unmatched. The CDR3 length is 15 residues. CDR3 nucleotide sequence: TGTGCCAGCAGCCGACAGGGGGTGAGCAATCAGCCCCAGCATTTT. It is translated as CASSRQGVSNQPQHF.

This clone has more than one count but fewer than ten. The chain combines TRBV4-2 with TRBJ1-2; TRBD1 aligns across 8 bases. Per germline, CDR1 LGHNA and CDR2 YNFKEQ. V lost 4 bases to trimming and J lost 3 bases; unmatched junction nucleotides: 7. The CDR3 has 15 residues. The CDR3 region has the DNA TGTGCCAGCAGCCGGTCCAGGGGGCCGGACTATGGCTACACCTTC. Translation gives CASSRSRGPDYGYTF.